The following is a T cell receptor (beta chain) sequence with its context. TCR beta CDR3 sequences were amplified from RNA transcripts. The HTBI primer set was used in a first-round RT-PCR of the TCR CDR3. In TCRdb, the multiplex PCR reads were re-called with MiXCR into one record per CDR3 protein. The sample has about 640,000 distinct CDR3 sequences, around 15% seen once; the top ten hold around 12%. These data originate in a study of T cells in Graves' hyperthyroidism and ophthalmopathy. V shed 5 bases and J 3 bases; nucleotides not matched to a gene: 5. In germline, CDR1 is KGHSH, CDR2 LQKENI. The CDR3 runs 15 residues.

V usage is TRBV18 and J usage is TRBJ2-3; 10 bases fit TRBD2. The source is a woman aged 45-65 years with Graves' ophthalmopathy. The sequenced sample consisted of blood. The CDR3 region has the DNA TGTGCCAGCTCAGATTCTAGCGGGAGAACAGATACGCAGTATTTT. It is translated as CASSDSSGRTDTQYF.